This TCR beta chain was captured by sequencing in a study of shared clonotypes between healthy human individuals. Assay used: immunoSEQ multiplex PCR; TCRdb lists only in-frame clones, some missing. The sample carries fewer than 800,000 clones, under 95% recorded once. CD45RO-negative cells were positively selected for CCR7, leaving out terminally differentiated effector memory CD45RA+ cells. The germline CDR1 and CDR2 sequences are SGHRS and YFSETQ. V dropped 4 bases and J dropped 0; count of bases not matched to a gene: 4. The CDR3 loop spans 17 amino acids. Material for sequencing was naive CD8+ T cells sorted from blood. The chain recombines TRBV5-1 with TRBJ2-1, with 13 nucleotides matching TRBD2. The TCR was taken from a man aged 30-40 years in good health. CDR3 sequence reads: CASSPGLAGVSYNEQFF. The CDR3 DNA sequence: TGCGCCAGCAGCCCCGGACTAGCGGGAGTCTCCTACAATGAGCAGTTCTTC.